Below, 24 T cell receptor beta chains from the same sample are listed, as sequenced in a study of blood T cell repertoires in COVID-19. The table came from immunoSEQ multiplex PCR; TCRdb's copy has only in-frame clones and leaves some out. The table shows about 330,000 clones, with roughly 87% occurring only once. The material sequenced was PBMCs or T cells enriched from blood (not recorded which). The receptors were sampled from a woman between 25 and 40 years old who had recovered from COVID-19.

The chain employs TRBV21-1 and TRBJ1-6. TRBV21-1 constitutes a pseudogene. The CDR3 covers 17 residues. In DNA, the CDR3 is TGTGCCAGCAGCTCACGGGACGGGGGGCGAATTAGTTCACCCCTCCACTTT. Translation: CASSSRDGGRISSPLHF.

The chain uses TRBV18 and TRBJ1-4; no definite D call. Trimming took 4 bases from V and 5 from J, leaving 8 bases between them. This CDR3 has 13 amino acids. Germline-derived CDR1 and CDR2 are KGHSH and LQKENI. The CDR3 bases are TGTGCCAGCTCACGTAGCCTGAATGAAAAACTGTTTTTT. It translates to CASSRSLNEKLFF. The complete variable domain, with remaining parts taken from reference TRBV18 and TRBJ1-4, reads NAGVMQNPRHLVRRRGQEARLRCSPMKGHSHVYWYRQLPEEGLKFMVYLQKENIIDESGMPKERFSAEFPKEGPSILRIQQVVRGDSAAYFCASSRSLNEKLFFGSGTQLSVL.

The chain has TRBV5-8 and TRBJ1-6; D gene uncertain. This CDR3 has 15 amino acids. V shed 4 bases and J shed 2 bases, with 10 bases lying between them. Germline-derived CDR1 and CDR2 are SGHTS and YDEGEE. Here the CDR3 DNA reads TGTGCCAGCAGCGGCGGAAGACCCTATAATTCACCCCTCCACTTT. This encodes CASSGGRPYNSPLHF. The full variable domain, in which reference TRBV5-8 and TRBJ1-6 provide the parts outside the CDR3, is EAGVTQSPTHLIKTRGQQATLRCSPISGHTSVYWYQQALGLGLQFLLWYDEGEERNRGNFPPRFSGRQFPNYSSELNVNALELEDSALYLCASSGGRPYNSPLHFGNGTRLTVT.

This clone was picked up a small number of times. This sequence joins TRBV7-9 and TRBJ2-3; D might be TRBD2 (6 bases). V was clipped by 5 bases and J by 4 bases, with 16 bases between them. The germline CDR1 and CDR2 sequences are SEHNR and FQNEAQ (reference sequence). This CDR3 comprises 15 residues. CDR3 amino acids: CASSPVAGRSDTQYF. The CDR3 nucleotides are TGTGCCAGCAGCCCCGTGGCAGGGAGGTCAGATACGCAGTATTTT.

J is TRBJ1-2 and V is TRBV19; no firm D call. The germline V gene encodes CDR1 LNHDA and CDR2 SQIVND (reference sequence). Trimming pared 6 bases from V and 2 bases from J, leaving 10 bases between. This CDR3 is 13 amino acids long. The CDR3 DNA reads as TGTGCCAGTAGGAGCCCGGTGAACTATGGCTACACCTTC. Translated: CASRSPVNYGYTF.

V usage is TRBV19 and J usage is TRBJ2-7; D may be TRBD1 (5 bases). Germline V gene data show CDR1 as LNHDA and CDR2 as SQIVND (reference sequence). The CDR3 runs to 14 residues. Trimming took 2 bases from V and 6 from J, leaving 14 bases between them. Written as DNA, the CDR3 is TGTGCCAGTAGTATACAGGGTGTGGATGGCGAGCAGTACTTC. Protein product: CASSIQGVDGEQYF.

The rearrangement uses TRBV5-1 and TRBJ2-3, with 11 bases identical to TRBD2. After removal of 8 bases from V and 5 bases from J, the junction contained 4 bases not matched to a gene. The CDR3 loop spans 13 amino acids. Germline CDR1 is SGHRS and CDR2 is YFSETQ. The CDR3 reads CASTSGGRDTQYF. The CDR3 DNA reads TGCGCCAGTACTAGCGGGGGACGAGATACGCAGTATTTT.

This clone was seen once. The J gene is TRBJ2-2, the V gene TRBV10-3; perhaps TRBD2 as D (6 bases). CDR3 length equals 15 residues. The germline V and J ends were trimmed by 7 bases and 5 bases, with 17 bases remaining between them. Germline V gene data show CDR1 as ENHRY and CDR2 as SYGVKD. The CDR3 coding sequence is TGTGCCATCAACCACTCCAACGGGGGTACCGGGGAGCTGTTTTTT. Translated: CAINHSNGGTGELFF.

CDR3 sequence reads: CASSFGQPTPEAFF. CDR3 sequence (DNA): TGCGCCAGCAGCTTTGGACAGCCGACCCCTGAAGCTTTCTTT. This chain links TRBV5-1 with TRBJ1-1; possible D gene TRBD1, 6 bases. Germline CDR1 and CDR2: SGHRS and YFSETQ. Trimming pared 2 bases from V and 6 bases from J, leaving 14 bases between. The CDR3 spans 14 residues. The whole variable domain, remainder taken from reference TRBV5-1 and TRBJ1-1, is KAGVTQTPRYLIKTRGQQVTLSCSPISGHRSVSWYQQTPGQGLQFLFEYFSETQRNKGNFPGRFSGRQFSNSRSEMNVSTLELGDSALYLCASSFGQPTPEAFFGQGTRLTVV.

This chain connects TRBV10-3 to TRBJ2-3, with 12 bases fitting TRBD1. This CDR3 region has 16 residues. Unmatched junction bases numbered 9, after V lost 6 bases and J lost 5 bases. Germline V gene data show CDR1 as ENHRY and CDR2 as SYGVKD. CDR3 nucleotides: TGTGCCATCAGGGACCGGGACAGGGGGCGTGGAGATACGCAGTATTTT. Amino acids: CAIRDRDRGRGDTQYF.

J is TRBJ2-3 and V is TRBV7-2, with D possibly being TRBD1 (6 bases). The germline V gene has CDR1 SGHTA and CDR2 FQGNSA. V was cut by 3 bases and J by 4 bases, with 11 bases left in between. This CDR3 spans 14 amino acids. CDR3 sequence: CASSLDSPPDTQYF. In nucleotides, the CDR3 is TGTGCCAGCAGCTTGGACAGCCCGCCAGATACGCAGTATTTT.

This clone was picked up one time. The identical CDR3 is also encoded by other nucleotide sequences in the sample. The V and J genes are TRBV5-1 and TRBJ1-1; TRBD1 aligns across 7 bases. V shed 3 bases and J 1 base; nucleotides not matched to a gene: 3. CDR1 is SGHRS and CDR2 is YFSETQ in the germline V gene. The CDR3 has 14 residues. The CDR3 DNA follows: TGCGCCAGCAGCTGGGGACAGACGAACACTGAAGCTTTCTTT. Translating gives CASSWGQTNTEAFF.

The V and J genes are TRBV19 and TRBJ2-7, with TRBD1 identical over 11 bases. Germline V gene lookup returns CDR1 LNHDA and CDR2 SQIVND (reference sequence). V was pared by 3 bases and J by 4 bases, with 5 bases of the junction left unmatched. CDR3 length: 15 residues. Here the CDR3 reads CASSIGTGGGYEQYF. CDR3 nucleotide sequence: TGTGCCAGTAGTATCGGGACAGGGGGAGGTTACGAGCAGTACTTC.

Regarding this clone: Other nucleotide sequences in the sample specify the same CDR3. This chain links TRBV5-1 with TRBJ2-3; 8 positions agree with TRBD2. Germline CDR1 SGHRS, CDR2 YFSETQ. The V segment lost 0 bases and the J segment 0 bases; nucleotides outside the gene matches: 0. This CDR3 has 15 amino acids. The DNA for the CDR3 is TGCGCCAGCAGCTTGGGCGGGGGGAGCACAGATACGCAGTATTTT. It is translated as CASSLGGGSTDTQYF.

The DNA for the CDR3 is TGTGCCACCAGCAGATCAACCGAGACAGGGAATGAAAAACTGTTTTTT. It translates to CATSRSTETGNEKLFF. The rearrangement joins TRBV15 to TRBJ1-4; 7 nucleotides agree with TRBD1. After removal of 2 bases from V and 5 bases from J, the junction contained 8 bases not matched to a gene. Per the germline V gene, CDR1 is LNHNV and CDR2 is YYDKDF (reference sequence). The CDR3 loop spans 16 amino acids.

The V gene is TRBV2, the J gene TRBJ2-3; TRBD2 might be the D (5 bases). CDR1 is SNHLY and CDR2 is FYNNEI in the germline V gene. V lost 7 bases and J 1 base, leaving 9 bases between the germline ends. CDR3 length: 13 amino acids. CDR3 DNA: TGTGCCAGCACTAGCCCGGGCACAGATACGCAGTATTTT. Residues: CASTSPGTDTQYF.

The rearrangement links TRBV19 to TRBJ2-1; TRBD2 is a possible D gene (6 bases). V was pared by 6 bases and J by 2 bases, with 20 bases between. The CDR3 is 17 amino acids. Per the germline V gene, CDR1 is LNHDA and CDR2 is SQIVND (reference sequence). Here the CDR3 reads CASSLVGGSSPYNEQFF. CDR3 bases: TGTGCCAGTAGCCTCGTTGGGGGGTCATCCCCCTACAATGAGCAGTTCTTC.

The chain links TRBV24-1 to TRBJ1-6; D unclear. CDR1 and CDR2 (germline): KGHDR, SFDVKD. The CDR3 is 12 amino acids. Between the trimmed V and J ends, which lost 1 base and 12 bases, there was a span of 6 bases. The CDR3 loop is CATSDFGKPLHF. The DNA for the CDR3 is TGTGCCACCAGTGATTTCGGGAAACCCCTCCACTTT.

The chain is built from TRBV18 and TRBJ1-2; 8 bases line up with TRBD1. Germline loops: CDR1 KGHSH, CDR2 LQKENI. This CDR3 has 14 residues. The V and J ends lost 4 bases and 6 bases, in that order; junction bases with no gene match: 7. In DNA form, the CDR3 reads TGTGCCAGCTCACAAGTCGAACAGGGGGATGGCTACACCTTC. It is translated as CASSQVEQGDGYTF.

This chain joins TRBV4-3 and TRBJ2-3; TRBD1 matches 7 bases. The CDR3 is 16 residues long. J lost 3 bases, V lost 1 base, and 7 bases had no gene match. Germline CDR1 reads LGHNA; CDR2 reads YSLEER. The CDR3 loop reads CASSQGGHRGTDTQYF. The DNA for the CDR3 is TGCGCCAGCAGCCAAGGGGGCCACAGGGGTACAGATACGCAGTATTTT.

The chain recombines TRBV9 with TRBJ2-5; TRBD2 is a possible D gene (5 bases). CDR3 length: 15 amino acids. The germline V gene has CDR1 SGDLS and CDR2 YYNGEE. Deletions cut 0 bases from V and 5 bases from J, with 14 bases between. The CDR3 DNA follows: TGTGCCAGCAGCGTAGTCTCCGGGGTGCAGGAGACCCAGTACTTC. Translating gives CASSVVSGVQETQYF.

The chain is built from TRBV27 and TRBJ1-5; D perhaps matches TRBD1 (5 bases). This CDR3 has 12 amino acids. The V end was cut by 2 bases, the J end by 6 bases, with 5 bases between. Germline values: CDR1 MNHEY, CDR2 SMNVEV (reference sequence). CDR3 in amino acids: CASSLRGQPQHF. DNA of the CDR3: TGTGCCAGCAGTTTAAGGGGTCAGCCCCAGCATTTT.

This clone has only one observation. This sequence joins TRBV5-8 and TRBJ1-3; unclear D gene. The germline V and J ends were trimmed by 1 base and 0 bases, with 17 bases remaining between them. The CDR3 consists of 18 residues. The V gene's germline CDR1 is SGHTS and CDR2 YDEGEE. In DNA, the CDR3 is TGTGCCAGCAGCTTGAGGAGGCAGCCTTGGGGCTCTGGAAACACCATATATTTT. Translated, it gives CASSLRRQPWGSGNTIYF.

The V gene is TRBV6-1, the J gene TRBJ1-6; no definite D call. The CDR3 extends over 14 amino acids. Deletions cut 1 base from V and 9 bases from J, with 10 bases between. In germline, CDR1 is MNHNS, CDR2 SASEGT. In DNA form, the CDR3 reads TGTGCCAGCAGTGAAGGAGGTGGCGGTTCACCCCTCCACTTT. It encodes CASSEGGGGSPLHF.